A selection of T cell receptor beta chains follows, all from one sample in a study of early T cells in non-severe SARS-CoV-2 infection. TCRdb itself ran the 5' RACE reads through MiXCR, one entry per CDR3 protein. The sample contains tens of thousands of distinct CDR3 sequences, 15% of which appear only once. The sequenced sample was whole blood. Receptors were obtained from an adult who was a healthcare worker with PCR-confirmed SARS-CoV-2 infection or an uninfected control (not recorded which). Each CDR3 is given with its conserved first and last residue. D genes are given only for firm matches. Some rows have no size entry. The others give once, few or many, or a class for an expanded clone.

J gene: TRBJ2-7; D gene: TRBD1; clone size: .; V gene: TRBV6-5; CDR3 DNA: TGTGCCAGCAGGCCCGGGACAGGAGGCGCGAACTACGAGCAGTACTTC; CDR3 protein: CASRPGTGGANYEQYF
J gene: TRBJ2-1; D gene: .; clone size: few; V gene: TRBV2; CDR3 DNA: TGTGCCAGCAAACGGACTGACAATGAGCAGTTCTTC; CDR3 protein: CASKRTDNEQFF
J gene: TRBJ2-7; D gene: .; clone size: once; V gene: TRBV6-2/TRBV6-3; CDR3 DNA: TGTGCCAGCAGTGACGCCCAAACACCGTACGAGCAGTACTTC; CDR3 protein: CASSDAQTPYEQYF
J gene: TRBJ2-1; D gene: .; clone size: .; V gene: TRBV24-1; CDR3 DNA: TGTGCCACCAGTGGCCGGGACACGCCTAACAATGAGCAGTTCTTC; CDR3 protein: CATSGRDTPNNEQFF
J gene: TRBJ2-1; D gene: TRBD2; clone size: .; V gene: TRBV18; CDR3 DNA: TGTGCCAGCTCACCCGGACTAGCGGTCGGTAATGAGCAGTTCTTC; CDR3 protein: CASSPGLAVGNEQFF
J gene: TRBJ2-5; D gene: .; clone size: few; V gene: TRBV20-1; CDR3 DNA: TGCAGTGCTAGGATCCCGGGACACCAAGAGACCCAGTACTTC; CDR3 protein: CSARIPGHQETQYF
J gene: TRBJ2-1; D gene: .; clone size: few; V gene: TRBV28; CDR3 DNA: TGTGCCAGCAGCCCCTTGCTGGGAAGCGGGCAGTTCTTC; CDR3 protein: CASSPLLGSGQFF
J gene: TRBJ1-6; D gene: .; clone size: many; V gene: TRBV28; CDR3 DNA: TGTGCCAGCAGTTTCAGGGTTGCTTCTGGCTCACCCCTCCACTTT; CDR3 protein: CASSFRVASGSPLHF
J gene: TRBJ2-1; D gene: .; clone size: medium-sized; V gene: TRBV2; CDR3 DNA: TGTGCCCCCACCCCCGAGTGGGGCAATGAGCAGTTCTTC; CDR3 protein: CAPTPEWGNEQFF
J gene: TRBJ2-2; D gene: TRBD2; clone size: few; V gene: TRBV2; CDR3 DNA: TGTGCCAGCAGTTTGTCGGGGGGACTAGCGGGACCCACCGGGGAGCTGTTTTTT; CDR3 protein: CASSLSGGLAGPTGELFF
J gene: TRBJ2-7; D gene: .; clone size: .; V gene: TRBV7-9; CDR3 DNA: TGTGCCAGCAGCCTACTATCCCACGAGCAGTACTTC; CDR3 protein: CASSLLSHEQYF
J gene: TRBJ2-1; D gene: .; clone size: few; V gene: TRBV12-3/TRBV12-4; CDR3 DNA: TGTGCCAGCAGCCCGGTCAGGCGTGAGCAGTTCTTC; CDR3 protein: CASSPVRREQFF
J gene: TRBJ2-1; D gene: TRBD2; clone size: few; V gene: TRBV20-1; CDR3 DNA: TGCAGTGCTAGAGGGACTAGCGGGAGGAGGGGCTCTGACAATGAGCAGTTCTTC; CDR3 protein: CSARGTSGRRGSDNEQFF